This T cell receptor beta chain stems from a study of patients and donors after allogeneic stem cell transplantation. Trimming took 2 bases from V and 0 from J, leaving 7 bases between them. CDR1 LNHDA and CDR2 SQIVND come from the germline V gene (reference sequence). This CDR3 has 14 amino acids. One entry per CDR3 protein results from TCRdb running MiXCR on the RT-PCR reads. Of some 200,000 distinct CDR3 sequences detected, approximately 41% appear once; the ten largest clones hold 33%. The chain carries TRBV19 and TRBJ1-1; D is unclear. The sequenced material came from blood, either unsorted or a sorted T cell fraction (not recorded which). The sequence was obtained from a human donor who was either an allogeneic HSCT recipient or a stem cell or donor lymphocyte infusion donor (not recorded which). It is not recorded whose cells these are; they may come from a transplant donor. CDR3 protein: CASSINRMNTEAFF. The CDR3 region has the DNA TGTGCCAGTAGTATAAACCGGATGAACACTGAAGCTTTCTTT.